A single sample gave rise to the 8 T cell receptor beta chains below, sequenced in a study of regulatory T cells in long-lasting Graves disease. iRepertoire HTBI primers and Arm-PCR of CDR3 regions built TCR beta libraries. MiXCR was run by TCRdb on the multiplex PCR reads, yielding one entry per CDR3 protein. The data contain some 340,000 distinct CDR3 sequences, roughly 24% of them singletons. The time point: persistent/refractory GD, antithyroid drugs over 5 years with positive TRAb. Isolated PBMC RNA provided the starting material for the TCR library. Source: peripheral blood mononuclear cells (PBMCs), taken when the disease was refractory, from a patient treated with antithyroid drugs. These receptors were obtained from a woman aged 40-49 years with Graves disease.

The chain couples TRBV29-1 to TRBJ2-3; 7 positions agree with TRBD2. This CDR3 spans 12 amino acids. CDR1 is SQVTM, CDR2 ANQGSEA, per germline. After removal of 7 bases from V and 3 bases from J, the junction contained 4 bases not matched to a gene. CDR3 region: CSAGLETDTQYF. CDR3 sequence (DNA): TGCAGCGCCGGACTAGAGACAGATACGCAGTATTTT.

There are many counts of this clonotype. The chain employs TRBV6-1 and TRBJ2-5; D gene ambiguous. CDR1 MNHNS and CDR2 SASEGT come from the germline V gene. CDR3 length equals 15 residues. The ends were cut back, 7 bases at V and 5 bases at J, with 20 bases in the middle. CDR3 nucleotides: TGTGCCAGCACCGTAAGGCTGGCAGGCTCTGAGACCCAGTACTTC. Translating gives CASTVRLAGSETQYF.

To note about this clonotype: A single base separates this from a much larger clone, so it may be a read error. The rearrangement links TRBV6-2 or TRBV6-3 to TRBJ2-5, with a tentative D call TRBD1 (6 bases). CDR3 length equals 15 residues. V shed 8 bases and J shed 5 bases, with 21 bases lying between them. Germline V gives CDR1 MNHEY, CDR2 SVGEGT. Here the CDR3 reads CASGPYRVAKETQYF. CDR3 DNA: TGTGCCAGCGGTCCGTACAGGGTGGCCAAGGAGACCCAGTACTTC.

The rearrangement links TRBV29-1 to TRBJ2-1, with 10 bases fitting TRBD2. Germline assignment: CDR1 SQVTM and CDR2 ANQGSEA. CDR3 length: 15 residues. The V gene end was trimmed by 5 bases and the J gene end by 7 bases; junction bases not matched to a gene: 11. Here the CDR3 reads CSVFIPGLAKNEQFF. The CDR3 region has the DNA TGCAGCGTTTTCATACCGGGACTAGCGAAGAATGAGCAGTTCTTC.

The V call is TRBV19, the J call TRBJ2-3; 8 nucleotides line up with TRBD2. Germline CDR1 reads LNHDA; CDR2 reads SQIVND (reference sequence). The length of the CDR3 is 14 residues. The J segment lost 8 bases and the V segment lost 10 bases, leaving 14 bases of the junction unmatched. CDR3 in amino acids: CATHREGGPSTQYF. The CDR3 bases are TGTGCCACCCACCGGGAGGGAGGGCCGTCTACGCAGTATTTT.

This clonotype was counted between two and nine times. The chain recombines TRBV6-1 with TRBJ2-1, with D perhaps assigned TRBD1 or TRBD2 (5 bases each). CDR1 is MNHNS, CDR2 SASEGT, per germline. The V gene lost 3 bases and the J gene lost 12 bases, with 18 bases spanning the gap. The CDR3 covers 14 residues. CDR3 protein: CASSDYQGPDRQFF. CDR3 in DNA: TGTGCCAGCAGTGATTATCAGGGACCTGATCGGCAGTTCTTC.

The chain is built from TRBV7-6 and TRBJ2-7; TRBD1 matches 9 bases. This CDR3 comprises 13 residues. Germline loops: CDR1 SGHVS, CDR2 FNYEAQ. Trimming cost V 5 bases and J 8 bases; bases outside gene matches: 7. In DNA, the CDR3 is TGTGCCAGCAGCCTCCTAGGGACAGGGAAGCAGTACTTC. It yields the protein CASSLLGTGKQYF.

This clonotype has at least ten counts. The chain combines TRBV6-9 with TRBJ2-5; D gene ambiguous. CDR3 size: 11 residues. The germline V gene encodes CDR1 MNHGY and CDR2 SVAAGI. Trimming left V 3 bases short and J 10 bases short, with 9 bases between. CDR3 sequence: CASSYGEDQYF. CDR3 DNA sequence: TGTGCCAGCAGTTACGGCGAGGACCAGTACTTC.